These 9 T cell receptor beta chains were all obtained from the same sample, sequenced in a study of cytomegalovirus exposure and HLA in healthy donors. Profiling relied on immunoSEQ multiplex PCR, and the TCRdb table lists in-frame clones only, not all of them. The sample has fewer than 90,000 clones; almost 85% are singletons. Sequenced input: PBMCs. All receptors derive from a woman aged 18-30 years in good health and CMV-seropositive.

The rearrangement links TRBV9 to TRBJ1-5; D unclear. Trimming removed 0 bases at V and 0 bases at J, with 7 bases between. The CDR3 is 15 amino acids. Germline CDR1 SGDLS, CDR2 YYNGEE. CDR3 sequence: CASSVEPGSNQPQHF. The CDR3 region has the DNA TGTGCCAGCAGCGTAGAGCCGGGTAGCAATCAGCCCCAGCATTTT.

CDR3 sequence reads: CASSHPPLYEQYF. In DNA, the CDR3 is TGTGCCAGCAGCCACCCCCCCCTCTACGAGCAGTACTTC. The chain is built from TRBV4-2 and TRBJ2-7; unclear D gene. The CDR3 sequence is 13 residues long. V lost 3 bases to trimming and J lost 3 bases, with 9 bases between them. Germline V CDR1 and CDR2: LGHNA, YNFKEQ.

The gene calls are TRBV7-8 and TRBJ1-1, with a possible D match to TRBD1 (6 bases). In germline, CDR1 is SGHVS, CDR2 FQNEAQ. V was pared by 2 bases and J by 3 bases, with 13 bases between. There are 15 residues in the CDR3. CDR3 bases: TGTGCCAGCAGCTTACGCAGGGGAGGGGACACTGAAGCTTTCTTT. The encoded protein is CASSLRRGGDTEAFF.

The CDR3 loop is CASSHGLNSYEQYF. CDR3 sequence (DNA): TGTGCCAGCAGCCACGGACTGAACTCCTACGAGCAGTACTTC. The chain recombines TRBV4-2 with TRBJ2-7, with a tentative D call TRBD2 (5 bases). Germline V gene lookup returns CDR1 LGHNA and CDR2 YNFKEQ. V lost 3 bases to trimming and J lost 0 bases, with 9 bases between them. This CDR3 has 14 amino acids.

Sample share makes this clone medium-sized. This chain joins TRBV28 and TRBJ1-5, with D perhaps TRBD1 (6 bases). The CDR3 covers 15 residues. Germline CDR1 reads MDHEN; CDR2 reads SYDVKM. Trimming cost V 5 bases and J 1 base, with 12 bases left between them. CDR3 in amino acids: CASSPEDRSNQPQHF. DNA for the CDR3: TGTGCCAGCAGTCCGGAAGACAGGAGCAATCAGCCCCAGCATTTT.

V and J are TRBV18 and TRBJ2-5; D may be TRBD1 (7 bases). V lost 6 bases, J lost 5 bases, and 16 bases lay in between. This CDR3 contains 14 residues. The V gene's germline CDR1 is KGHSH and CDR2 LQKENI. The CDR3 region has the DNA TGTGCCAGCTCCTTCGGAGGGGGCACGGAGACCCAGTACTTC. It yields the protein CASSFGGGTETQYF. The variable domain in full, with the rest retrieved from reference TRBV18 and TRBJ2-5, is NAGVMQNPRHLVRRRGQEARLRCSPMKGHSHVYWYRQLPEEGLKFMVYLQKENIIDESGMPKERFSAEFPKEGPSILRIQQVVRGDSAAYFCASSFGGGTETQYFGPGTRLLVL.

The V gene is TRBV6-4, the J gene TRBJ2-1; D is perhaps TRBD1 (6 bases). The CDR3 is 15 residues long. Deletions cut 6 bases from V and 0 bases from J, with 12 bases between. Germline CDR1 is MRHNA and CDR2 is SNTAGT. CDR3 protein: CASRKRGSSYNEQFF. Written as DNA, the CDR3 is TGTGCCAGCAGGAAAAGGGGGTCCTCCTACAATGAGCAGTTCTTC.

The chain employs TRBV15 and TRBJ2-1, with D possibly being TRBD1 (6 bases). Germline lookup yields CDR1 LNHNV and CDR2 YYDKDF (reference sequence). There are 16 residues in the CDR3. V was shortened by 1 base and J by 4 bases, with 14 bases between the two germline ends. The CDR3 region has the DNA TGTGCCACCAGCAGAGGTGGGGGCACGTTTTACAATGAGCAGTTCTTC. Residues: CATSRGGGTFYNEQFF. Combining the CDR3 with reference TRBV15 and TRBJ2-1 gives the whole variable domain DAMVIQNPRYQVTQFGKPVTLSCSQTLNHNVMYWYQQKSSQAPKLLFHYYDKDFNNEADTPDNFQSRRPNTSFCFLDIRSPGLGDTAMYLCATSRGGGTFYNEQFFGPGTRLTVL.

The genes are TRBV5-6 and TRBJ2-7, with D perhaps matching TRBD1 (6 bases). The V and J ends lost 3 bases and 9 bases respectively, with 19 bases between them. The V gene's germline CDR1 is SGHDT and CDR2 YYEEEE. The CDR3 spans 14 residues. The CDR3 coding sequence is TGTGCCAGCAGCTATACGATTACAGGGCAGGCGCAGTACTTC. This gives the protein CASSYTITGQAQYF.